A selection of T cell receptor beta chains follows, all from one sample in a study of blood T cell repertoires in COVID-19. Only in-frame clones appear in the TCRdb table, and some are missing; sequencing was by immunoSEQ multiplex PCR. This table has tens of thousands of clones, approximately 80% appearing once. Source material: peripheral blood. The receptors were sampled from a human donor in a cohort sampled during active COVID-19. Each CDR3 is given without its conserved first and last residue. The size entry is marked missing in some rows and otherwise reads once, few, many or a size class.

.	TRBJ2-3	TRBV24-1	ATSDPGQGRDTQY
.	TRBJ1-2	TRBV5-1	ASSLETGPNYGYT
.	TRBJ2-7	TRBV28	ASSSLRGRNEQY
.	TRBJ1-2	TRBV5-4	ASSRTGGNYGYT
few	TRBJ1-5	TRBV7-2	ASTRGAGGNQPQH
.	TRBJ2-5	TRBV11-3	ASSGSETQY
.	TRBJ2-7	TRBV28	ASNQPKAGRDEQY
.	TRBJ2-1	TRBV24-1	ATSATDRAYNEQF
.	TRBJ1-2	TRBV4-1	ASSRGYGYT
.	TRBJ1-1	TRBV4-3	ASSQDGANTEAF
.	TRBJ2-5	TRBV7-2	ASSPPRLQETQY
.	TRBJ2-7	TRBV5-4	ASSNGGQGSYEQY
.	TRBJ2-1	TRBV24-1	ATSSLVEEQF
.	TRBJ2-2	TRBV5-5	ASSLRELAGGTGELF
.	TRBJ1-4	TRBV7-8	ASSFGGGKEKLF
.	TRBJ1-5	TRBV7-2	ASSHAGTGGLGNQPQH
.	TRBJ1-1	TRBV30	AWRSRESTEAF
medium-sized	TRBJ2-7	TRBV6-5	ASSPQAGTSYEQY
.	TRBJ2-2	TRBV11-1	ASSGQGAGTGELF
.	TRBJ1-6	TRBV7-8	ASSLAAGKSSYNSPLH
.	TRBJ1-5	TRBV7-2	ASSLVGLGPQH
.	TRBJ2-2	TRBV5-1	ASSLRLRRGNTGELF
once	TRBJ1-2	TRBV6-6	ATLRQGDYGYT
.	TRBJ2-1	TRBV19	ASRPTGTNEQF
.	TRBJ2-5	TRBV29-1	SVEGSLVGGTQY
.	TRBJ2-1	TRBV19	ASSIAASGGPSSYNEQF
.	TRBJ1-2	TRBV14	ASSPPGQRGYGYT
.	TRBJ1-2	TRBV7-2	ASSRLGGLSNYGYT
.	TRBJ1-2	TRBV5-1	ASSFAPGGGYGYT
few	TRBJ2-4	TRBV3-1/TRBV3-2	ASSPLAGMKNIQY
few	TRBJ1-6	TRBV9	ASGGGNSPLH
.	TRBJ2-7	TRBV12-3/TRBV12-4	ASGVGPYEQY
once	TRBJ2-3	TRBV11-1	ASSLGSGSVADTQY
.	TRBJ2-2	TRBV30	AWRRTRDTGELF
.	TRBJ1-1	TRBV5-1	ASSPESRGHLAF
.	TRBJ1-1	TRBV27	ASSRGGRGTEAF
.	TRBJ2-6	TRBV6-2/TRBV6-3	ASSYSGLAGANVLT
once	TRBJ2-1	TRBV9	ASSAGQNPNEQF
.	TRBJ2-5	TRBV28	ASSYDRSQETQY
.	TRBJ2-3	TRBV27	ASSLFGGGTDTQY
.	TRBJ1-5	TRBV2	ASSGQGSPNQPQH
.	TRBJ1-5	TRBV18	ASSRTGGRNQPQH
.	TRBJ1-4	TRBV7-2	ASSRGPDEKLF
.	TRBJ2-5	TRBV7-7	ASSPGTSGAQETQY
few	TRBJ1-2	TRBV19	ASMGTGTYGYT
.	TRBJ2-1	TRBV12-5	ASGLATPSAGQGAYNEQF
.	TRBJ1-1	TRBV6-5	ASRPGPDRRTEAF
.	TRBJ1-1	TRBV5-6	ASSMGQGVRDTEAF